A single TCR beta chain is shown here with its context. The Seattle patients joined while their infection was active and were tracked longitudinally afterward. Original processing notes: Nucleated cell number was recorded as an estimate derived from reference gene primer amplification. The repertoire was sequenced with immunoSEQ multiplex PCR; TCRdb's copy has only in-frame clones and lacks some. For V, J and clone size, that table is used; D and trimming come from the DNA. The sample lists about 420,000 clones; over 85% were seen once. The sample belongs to a study of blood T cell repertoires in COVID-19. Study details: The samples span acute and convalescent COVID-19 from the United States, Italy and Spain. T cells, B-cell-depleted T cells, or PBMCs provided the cDNA or gDNA that served as material.

The ends were cut back, 3 bases at V and 6 bases at J, with 14 bases in the middle. The CDR3 contains 15 residues. Germline CDR1 reads SEHNR; CDR2 reads FQNEAQ (reference sequence). Sequencing was carried out using peripheral blood. V gene TRBV7-9 combines with J gene TRBJ2-2, with D possibly matching TRBD2 (6 bases). This clonotype originated in a man aged 18-30 years with COVID-19, enrolled during active disease. The CDR3 region has the DNA TGTGCCAGCAGCTTGATCCCAGGAGGGGCCGGGGAGCTGTTTTTT. As protein: CASSLIPGGAGELFF.